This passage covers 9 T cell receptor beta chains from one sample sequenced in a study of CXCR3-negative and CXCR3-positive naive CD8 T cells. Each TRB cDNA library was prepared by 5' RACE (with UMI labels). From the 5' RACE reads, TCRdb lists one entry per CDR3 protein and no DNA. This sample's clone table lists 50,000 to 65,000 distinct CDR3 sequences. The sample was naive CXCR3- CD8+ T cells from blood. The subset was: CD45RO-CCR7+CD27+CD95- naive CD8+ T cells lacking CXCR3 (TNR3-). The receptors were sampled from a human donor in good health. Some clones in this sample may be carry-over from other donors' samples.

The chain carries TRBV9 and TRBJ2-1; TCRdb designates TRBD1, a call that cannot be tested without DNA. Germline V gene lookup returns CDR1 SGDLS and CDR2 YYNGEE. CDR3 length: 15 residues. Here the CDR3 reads CASSSGASSYNEQFF.

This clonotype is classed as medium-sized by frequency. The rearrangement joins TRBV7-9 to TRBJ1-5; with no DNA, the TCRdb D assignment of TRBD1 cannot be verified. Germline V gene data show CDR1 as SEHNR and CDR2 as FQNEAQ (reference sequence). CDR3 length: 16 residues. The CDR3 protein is CASSTSDRESNQPQHF.

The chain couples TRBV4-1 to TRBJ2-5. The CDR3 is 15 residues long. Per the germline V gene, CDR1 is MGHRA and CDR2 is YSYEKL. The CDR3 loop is CASSQVFQAEETQYF.

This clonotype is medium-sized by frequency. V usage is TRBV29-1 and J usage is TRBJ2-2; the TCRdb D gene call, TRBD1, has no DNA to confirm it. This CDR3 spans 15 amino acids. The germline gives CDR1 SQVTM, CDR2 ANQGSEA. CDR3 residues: CSVEYEQGITGELFF.

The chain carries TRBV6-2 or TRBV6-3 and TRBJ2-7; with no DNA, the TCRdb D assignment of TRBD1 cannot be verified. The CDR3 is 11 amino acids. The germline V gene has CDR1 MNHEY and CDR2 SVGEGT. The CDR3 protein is CASRTGYEQYF.

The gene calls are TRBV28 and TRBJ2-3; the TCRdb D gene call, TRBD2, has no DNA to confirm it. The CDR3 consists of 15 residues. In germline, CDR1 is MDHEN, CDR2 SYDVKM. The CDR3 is CASSLSSPRLDTQYF.

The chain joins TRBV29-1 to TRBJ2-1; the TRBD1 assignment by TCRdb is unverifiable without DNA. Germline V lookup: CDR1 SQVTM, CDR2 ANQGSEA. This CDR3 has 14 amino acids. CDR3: CSVDGTGGYNEQFF.

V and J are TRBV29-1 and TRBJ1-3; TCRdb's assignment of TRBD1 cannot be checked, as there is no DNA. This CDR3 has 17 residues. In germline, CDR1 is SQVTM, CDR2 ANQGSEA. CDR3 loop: CSVEDSGQGAFGDTIYF. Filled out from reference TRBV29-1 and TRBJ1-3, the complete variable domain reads SAVISQKPSRDICQRGTSLTIQCQVDSQVTMMFWYRQQPGQSLTLIATANQGSEATYESGFVIDKFPISRPNLTFSTLTVSNMSPEDSSIYLCSVEDSGQGAFGDTIYFGEGSWLTVV.

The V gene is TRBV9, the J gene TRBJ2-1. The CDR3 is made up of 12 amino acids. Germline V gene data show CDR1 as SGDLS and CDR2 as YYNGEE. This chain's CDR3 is CASDGGYNEQFF.